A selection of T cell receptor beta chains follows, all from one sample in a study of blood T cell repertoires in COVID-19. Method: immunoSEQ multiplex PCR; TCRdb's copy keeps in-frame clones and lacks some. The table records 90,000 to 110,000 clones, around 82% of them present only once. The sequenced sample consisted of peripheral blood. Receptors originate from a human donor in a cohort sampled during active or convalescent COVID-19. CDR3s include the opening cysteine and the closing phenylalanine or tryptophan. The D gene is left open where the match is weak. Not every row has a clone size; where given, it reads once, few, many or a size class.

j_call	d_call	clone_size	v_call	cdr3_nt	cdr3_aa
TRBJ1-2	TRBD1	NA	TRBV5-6	TGTGCCAGCAGTTTCGGAACAGGGGGTAACTATGGCTACACCTTC	CASSFGTGGNYGYTF
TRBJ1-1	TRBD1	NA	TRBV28	TGTGCCAGCAGCGCGACAGGGGTAGGCGGTAAAGCTTTCTTT	CASSATGVGGKAFF
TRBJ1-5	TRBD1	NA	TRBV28	TGTGCCAGCAGTTTGTGGCAGGGGGCTGTTCAGCCCCAGCATTTT	CASSLWQGAVQPQHF
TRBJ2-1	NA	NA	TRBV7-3	TGTGCCAGCAGCCCCCGTCGTACCGACAGCTACAATGAGCAGTTCTTC	CASSPRRTDSYNEQFF
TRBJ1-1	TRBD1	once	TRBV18	TGTGCCAGCTCGCGACAGGGGAACACTGAAGCTTTCTTT	CASSRQGNTEAFF
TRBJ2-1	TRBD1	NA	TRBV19	TGTGCCAGTAGTAACAGGGGCAGTGAGCAGTTCTTC	CASSNRGSEQFF
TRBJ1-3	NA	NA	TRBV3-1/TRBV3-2	TGTGCCAGCAGTTCCCATGGCGGGGCACCTGGAAACACCATATATTTT	CASSSHGGAPGNTIYF
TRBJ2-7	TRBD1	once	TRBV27	TGTGCCAGCAGTTACTGGGACAGGCCCTACGAGCAGTACTTC	CASSYWDRPYEQYF
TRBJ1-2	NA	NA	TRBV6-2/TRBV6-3	TGTGCCAGCACCCCCAGGTGGGAGAGCTATGGCTACACCTTC	CASTPRWESYGYTF
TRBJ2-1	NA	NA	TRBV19	TGTGCCAGTAGTATTAGAGTTGCATGGGAGCAGTTCTTC	CASSIRVAWEQFF
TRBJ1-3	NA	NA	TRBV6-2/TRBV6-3	TGTGCCAGCAGTCGGGACTTCTTCGGAAACACCATATATTTT	CASSRDFFGNTIYF
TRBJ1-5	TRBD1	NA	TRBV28	TGTGCCAGCAGCGGGGGACAGGGAGTATATCAGCCCCAGCATTTT	CASSGGQGVYQPQHF
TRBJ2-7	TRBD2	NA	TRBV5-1	TGCGCCAGCAGCTTGGTGGTAGCGGGAGAGTACGAGCAGTACTTC	CASSLVVAGEYEQYF
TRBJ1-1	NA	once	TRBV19	TGTGCCAGTAGAATATCAGGGGTCATGAACACTGAAGCTTTCTTT	CASRISGVMNTEAFF
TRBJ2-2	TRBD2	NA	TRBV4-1	TGCGCCAGCAGCCAAGGCCCCGGACTAGCGGGAGCAATCGGGGAGCTGTTTTTT	CASSQGPGLAGAIGELFF
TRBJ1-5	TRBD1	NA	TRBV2	TGTGCCAGCAGGCGGACAGGGATAGGCAATCAGCCCCAGCATTTT	CASRRTGIGNQPQHF
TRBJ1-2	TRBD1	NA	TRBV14	TGTGCCAGCAGCCAAGCAGGGACAGGGTCCTATGGCTACACCTTC	CASSQAGTGSYGYTF
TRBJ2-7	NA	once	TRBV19	TGTGCCAGTACCAACCGGGACACTGGCTCCTACGAGCAGTACTTC	CASTNRDTGSYEQYF
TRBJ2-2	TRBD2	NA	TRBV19	TGTGCCAGTAGTATTCGGGCTAGCGGGGTCACCGGGGAGCTGTTTTTT	CASSIRASGVTGELFF
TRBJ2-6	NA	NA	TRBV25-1	TGTGCCAGCAGTGTCCGGGGGGGGGCCAACGTCCTGACTTTC	CASSVRGGANVLTF
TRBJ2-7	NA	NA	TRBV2	TGTGCCAGCAGTTACTGGCGGGGCGACGAGCAGTACTTC	CASSYWRGDEQYF
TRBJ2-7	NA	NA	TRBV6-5	TGTGCCAGCAGTTTAACCGGGGTCTACGAGCAGTACTTC	CASSLTGVYEQYF
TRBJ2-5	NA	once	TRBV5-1	TGCGCCAGCAGCGGAGTCCAAGAGACCCAGTACTTC	CASSGVQETQYF
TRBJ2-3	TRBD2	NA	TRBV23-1	TGCGCCAGCAGTCAATCGCGGCGGGGGGGCGCAGATACGCAGTATTTT	CASSQSRRGGADTQYF
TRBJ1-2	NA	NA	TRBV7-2	TGTGCCAGCAGCTTAGATCGACAGAGTAACTATGGCTACACCTTC	CASSLDRQSNYGYTF
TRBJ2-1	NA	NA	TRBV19	TGTGCCAGTAGTATGTCAGCTAGAGCCCTTTACAATGAGCAGTTCTTC	CASSMSARALYNEQFF
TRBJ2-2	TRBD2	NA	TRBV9	TGTGCCAGCAGCGTACTAGCGGGGGGCGGGGAGCTGTTTTTT	CASSVLAGGGELFF
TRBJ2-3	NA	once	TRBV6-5	TGTGCCAGCAGTTTGACTACTTCGCACACGTATACGCAGTATTTT	CASSLTTSHTYTQYF
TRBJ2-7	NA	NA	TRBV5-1	TGCGCCAGCAGCTTCAGCGCGGGGTCCGAGCAGTACTTC	CASSFSAGSEQYF
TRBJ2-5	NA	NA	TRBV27	TGTGCCAGCAGTTTATTCTCCCCCCCCCGTACGACAGGTACAGAGACCCAGTACTTC	CASSLFSPPRTTGTETQYF
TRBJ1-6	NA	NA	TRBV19	TGTGCCAGTAGTGAACGAGGGGCAGGGGTTAATTCACCCCTCCACTTT	CASSERGAGVNSPLHF
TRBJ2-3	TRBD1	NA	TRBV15	TGTGCCACCAGCAGAGGGATGGACAGGGGTAGCACAGATACGCAGTATTTT	CATSRGMDRGSTDTQYF
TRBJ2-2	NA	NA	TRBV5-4	TGTGCCAGCAGCCCCCCGGGACACCTTAACACCGGGGAGCTGTTTTTT	CASSPPGHLNTGELFF
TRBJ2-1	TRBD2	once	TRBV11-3	TGTGCCAGCAGCTGGACTAGGCTAGCGGATGAGCAGTTCTTC	CASSWTRLADEQFF
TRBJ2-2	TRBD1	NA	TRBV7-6	TGTGCCAGCAGCCGACAGGGCGGCGACACCGGGGAGCTGTTTTTT	CASSRQGGDTGELFF
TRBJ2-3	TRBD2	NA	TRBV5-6	TGTGCCAGCAGCATTGAGGTAGCGGGGATTTTCACAGATACGCAGTATTTT	CASSIEVAGIFTDTQYF
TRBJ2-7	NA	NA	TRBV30	TGTGCCTGGAGTAGTAGCGGCTACGAGCAGTACTTC	CAWSSSGYEQYF
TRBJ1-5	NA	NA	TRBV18	TGTGCCAGCTCACCAGGCCGGGTCCCCCAGCCCCAGCATTTT	CASSPGRVPQPQHF
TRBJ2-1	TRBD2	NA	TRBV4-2	TGTGCCAGCAGCCTCTGGACTAGGGATGAGCAGTTCTTC	CASSLWTRDEQFF
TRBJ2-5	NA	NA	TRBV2	TGTGCCAGCAGTTTTAAGGGGCAAGGGACCCAGTACTTC	CASSFKGQGTQYF
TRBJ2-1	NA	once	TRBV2	TGTGCCATTATATGGACCGCGCGGGAAAACAATGAGCAGTTCTTC	CAIIWTARENNEQFF
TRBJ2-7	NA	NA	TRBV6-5	TGTGCCAGCAGGGCGGACAGCGCTCCCTACGAGCAGTACTTC	CASRADSAPYEQYF
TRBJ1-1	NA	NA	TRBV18	TGTGCCAGCTCACTAAACGCAGACAGTGAAGCTTTCTTT	CASSLNADSEAFF
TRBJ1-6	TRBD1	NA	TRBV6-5	TGTGCCAGCAGTTACCGACAGGGGGTTTATAATTCACCCCTCCACTTT	CASSYRQGVYNSPLHF
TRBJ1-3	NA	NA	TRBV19	TGTGCCAGAGTAGCACGGGGCTCTGGAAACACCATATATTTT	CARVARGSGNTIYF
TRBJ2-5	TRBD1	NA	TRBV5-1	TGCGCCAGCAGCTCTGGGACAGCGTCAGAGACCCAGTACTTC	CASSSGTASETQYF
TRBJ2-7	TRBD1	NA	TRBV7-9	TGTGCCAGCAGCGATCGACAGGGCTACGAGCAGTACTTC	CASSDRQGYEQYF
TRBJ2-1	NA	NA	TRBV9	TGTGCCAGCAGCCCCAGGAGGGGACGGTCCTACAATGAGCAGTTCTTC	CASSPRRGRSYNEQFF
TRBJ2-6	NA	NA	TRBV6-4	TGTGCCAGACCCGGGACACCCTCTGGGGCCAACGTCCTGACTTTC	CARPGTPSGANVLTF
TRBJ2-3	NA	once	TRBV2	TGTGCCAGCGCCAAACCCGGGCTAGCGTATTTT	CASAKPGLAYF
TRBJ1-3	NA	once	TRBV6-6	TGTGCCAGCAGTTTAGGGGGGGCTTCGGGAAACACCATATATTTT	CASSLGGASGNTIYF
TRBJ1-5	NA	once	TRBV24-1	TGTGCCACCAGTGAAGTCGGGGGAGGAAATCAGCCCCAGCATTTT	CATSEVGGGNQPQHF
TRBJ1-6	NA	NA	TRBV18	TGTGCCAGCTCACCAGGCCAGGGGCCAGGTTCACCCCTCCACTTT	CASSPGQGPGSPLHF
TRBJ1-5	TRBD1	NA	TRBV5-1	TGCGCCAGCAGCTTGGACGCGACAGGGGGCGGGCAGCCCCAGCATTTT	CASSLDATGGGQPQHF